A selection of T cell receptor beta chains follows, all from one sample in a study of cytomegalovirus exposure and HLA in healthy donors. TCRdb's copy holds only in-frame clones and misses some; the assay was immunoSEQ multiplex PCR. The repertoire consists of roughly 56,000 clones, with over 90% occurring once and the leading ten covering under 3%. Sequenced: PBMCs. Receptors were obtained from a man aged 18-30 years in good health and CMV-seronegative. Each CDR3 is given with its conserved first and last residue. D genes are given only for firm matches. Rows may omit the clone size; those that give it use once, few, many or a size class.

d_call: -; j_call: TRBJ1-1; clone_size: -; v_call: TRBV7-2; cdr3_aa: CASSSPQERGAFF; cdr3_nt: TGTGCCAGCAGCTCCCCCCAGGAACGGGGGGCTTTCTTT
d_call: -; j_call: TRBJ1-1; clone_size: -; v_call: TRBV2; cdr3_aa: CASSGGQLRTEAFF; cdr3_nt: TGTGCCAGCAGTGGAGGACAACTGAGGACTGAAGCTTTCTTT
d_call: -; j_call: TRBJ2-6; clone_size: -; v_call: TRBV5-8; cdr3_aa: CASSLDSGGFSANVLTF; cdr3_nt: TGTGCCAGCAGCTTAGACAGTGGGGGGTTTTCGGCCAACGTCCTGACTTTC
d_call: TRBD2; j_call: TRBJ2-2; clone_size: -; v_call: TRBV11-2; cdr3_aa: CASSFWGLASTNTGELFF; cdr3_nt: TGTGCCAGCAGCTTCTGGGGACTAGCTTCCACGAACACCGGGGAGCTGTTTTTT
d_call: TRBD2; j_call: TRBJ2-7; clone_size: -; v_call: TRBV5-5; cdr3_aa: CASSLGLAGAGSYEQYF; cdr3_nt: TGTGCCAGCAGTTTAGGACTAGCGGGAGCGGGCTCCTACGAGCAGTACTTC
d_call: TRBD1; j_call: TRBJ1-4; clone_size: -; v_call: TRBV27; cdr3_aa: CASSSDRGNEKLFF; cdr3_nt: TGTGCCAGCAGTTCCGACAGGGGAAATGAAAAACTGTTTTTT
d_call: -; j_call: TRBJ2-7; clone_size: -; v_call: TRBV15; cdr3_aa: CATSRDLWGVRSSYEQYF; cdr3_nt: TGTGCCACCAGCAGAGATCTTTGGGGGGTAAGGAGCTCCTACGAGCAGTACTTC
d_call: -; j_call: TRBJ2-7; clone_size: few; v_call: TRBV10-3; cdr3_aa: CAISVGVTYEQYF; cdr3_nt: TGTGCCATCAGTGTAGGGGTTACCTACGAGCAGTACTTC
d_call: TRBD1; j_call: TRBJ1-4; clone_size: -; v_call: TRBV6-1; cdr3_aa: CASSEDRGGEKLFF; cdr3_nt: TGTGCCAGCAGTGAGGACAGGGGGGGTGAAAAACTGTTTTTT
d_call: -; j_call: TRBJ1-4; clone_size: -; v_call: TRBV10-1; cdr3_aa: CASSENLAGGKLFF; cdr3_nt: TGCGCCAGCAGCGAAAACCTAGCAGGAGGAAAACTGTTTTTT
d_call: -; j_call: TRBJ1-1; clone_size: -; v_call: TRBV10-3; cdr3_aa: CAISTDRSMNTEAFF; cdr3_nt: TGTGCCATCAGTACCGACAGATCCATGAACACTGAAGCTTTCTTT
d_call: -; j_call: TRBJ2-3; clone_size: -; v_call: TRBV28; cdr3_aa: CASSLSGSTSTDTQYF; cdr3_nt: TGTGCCAGCAGTTTATCTGGGAGTACTAGCACAGATACGCAGTATTTT
d_call: -; j_call: TRBJ1-4; clone_size: -; v_call: TRBV5-4; cdr3_aa: CASSLDPRETNEKLFF; cdr3_nt: TGTGCCAGCAGCTTGGACCCACGAGAGACTAATGAAAAACTGTTTTTT
d_call: -; j_call: TRBJ2-1; clone_size: -; v_call: TRBV9; cdr3_aa: CASSVEGSGSYNEQFF; cdr3_nt: TGTGCCAGCAGCGTAGAAGGGAGCGGCTCCTACAATGAGCAGTTCTTC
d_call: TRBD2; j_call: TRBJ2-2; clone_size: once; v_call: TRBV28; cdr3_aa: CASSFQGTRPGELFF; cdr3_nt: TGTGCCAGCAGTTTTCAGGGGACTAGGCCCGGGGAGCTGTTTTTT
d_call: TRBD2; j_call: TRBJ2-7; clone_size: once; v_call: TRBV28; cdr3_aa: CASSWRAGGRNEQYF; cdr3_nt: TGTGCCAGCAGTTGGCGAGCGGGAGGGCGAAACGAGCAGTACTTC
d_call: TRBD1; j_call: TRBJ2-3; clone_size: -; v_call: TRBV27; cdr3_aa: CASSWPLFSTGGSTDTQYF; cdr3_nt: TGTGCCAGCAGCTGGCCCCTTTTTTCGACAGGGGGAAGCACAGATACGCAGTATTTT
d_call: -; j_call: TRBJ1-1; clone_size: few; v_call: TRBV18; cdr3_aa: CASSTRDTEAFF; cdr3_nt: TGTGCCAGCTCAACCAGGGACACTGAAGCTTTCTTT
d_call: TRBD1; j_call: TRBJ1-2; clone_size: -; v_call: TRBV6-1; cdr3_aa: CASSPTGQGYGYTF; cdr3_nt: TGTGCCAGCAGCCCCACGGGACAGGGGTATGGCTACACCTTC
d_call: TRBD1; j_call: TRBJ2-5; clone_size: -; v_call: TRBV2; cdr3_aa: CASSVTKGTGTETQYF; cdr3_nt: TGTGCCAGCAGCGTCACAAAGGGGACAGGGACAGAGACCCAGTACTTC
d_call: TRBD2; j_call: TRBJ2-1; clone_size: -; v_call: TRBV6-5; cdr3_aa: CASSLTSGRHNEQFF; cdr3_nt: TGTGCCAGCAGCCTGACTAGCGGGAGGCACAATGAGCAGTTCTTC
d_call: -; j_call: TRBJ2-5; clone_size: -; v_call: TRBV19; cdr3_aa: CASSAYREGVQETQYF; cdr3_nt: TGTGCCAGTAGTGCTTACAGGGAGGGAGTACAAGAGACCCAGTACTTC
d_call: TRBD1; j_call: TRBJ2-7; clone_size: -; v_call: TRBV29-1; cdr3_aa: CSGDRGPPSYEQYF; cdr3_nt: TGCAGCGGGGACAGGGGGCCACCTTCCTACGAGCAGTACTTC
d_call: TRBD2; j_call: TRBJ2-7; clone_size: -; v_call: TRBV18; cdr3_aa: CASSPAALAGEGEQYF; cdr3_nt: TGTGCCAGCTCACCGGCAGCTCTAGCGGGAGAAGGCGAGCAGTACTTC
d_call: -; j_call: TRBJ1-5; clone_size: -; v_call: TRBV29-1; cdr3_aa: CSVATGSNNQPQHF; cdr3_nt: TGCAGCGTTGCCACGGGGAGCAACAATCAGCCCCAGCATTTT
d_call: -; j_call: TRBJ2-3; clone_size: -; v_call: TRBV6-1; cdr3_aa: CASTSTYTDTQYF; cdr3_nt: TGTGCCAGCACATCGACTTACACAGATACGCAGTATTTT
d_call: TRBD2; j_call: TRBJ2-1; clone_size: -; v_call: TRBV5-4; cdr3_aa: CASRRVAGSGNEQFF; cdr3_nt: TGTGCCAGCAGACGTGTAGCGGGATCTGGCAATGAGCAGTTCTTC
d_call: -; j_call: TRBJ2-7; clone_size: -; v_call: TRBV10-1; cdr3_aa: CASSDWGSTFSYEQYF; cdr3_nt: TGCGCCAGCAGTGACTGGGGCAGTACTTTCTCCTACGAGCAGTACTTC
d_call: -; j_call: TRBJ1-4; clone_size: once; v_call: TRBV6-5; cdr3_aa: CASSYGTGSPNEKLFF; cdr3_nt: TGTGCCAGCAGTTACGGGACTGGATCCCCAAATGAAAAACTGTTTTTT
d_call: TRBD2; j_call: TRBJ2-1; clone_size: -; v_call: TRBV13; cdr3_aa: CASSSLLAGILMSSYNEQFF; cdr3_nt: TGTGCCAGCAGCTCCCTACTAGCGGGAATTCTCATGAGCTCCTACAATGAGCAGTTCTTC
d_call: TRBD1; j_call: TRBJ1-2; clone_size: -; v_call: TRBV19; cdr3_aa: CASSIGLGQGSHGYTF; cdr3_nt: TGTGCCAGTAGTATAGGGCTGGGACAGGGGAGCCATGGCTACACCTTC
d_call: TRBD2; j_call: TRBJ2-1; clone_size: -; v_call: TRBV30; cdr3_aa: CAWAGGLARNEQFF; cdr3_nt: TGTGCCTGGGCGGGGGGTCTAGCACGGAATGAGCAGTTCTTC
d_call: TRBD2; j_call: TRBJ2-5; clone_size: -; v_call: TRBV19; cdr3_aa: CASSRPSGSSQETQYF; cdr3_nt: TGTGCCAGTAGTAGGCCTAGCGGGAGTTCTCAAGAGACCCAGTACTTC
d_call: TRBD1; j_call: TRBJ2-7; clone_size: once; v_call: TRBV10-3; cdr3_aa: CAISWDRGGDEQYF; cdr3_nt: TGTGCCATCAGTTGGGACAGGGGCGGCGACGAGCAGTACTTC
d_call: TRBD2; j_call: TRBJ2-1; clone_size: -; v_call: TRBV5-6; cdr3_aa: CASSVDIAGGYNEQFF; cdr3_nt: TGTGCCAGCAGCGTCGACATAGCGGGAGGGTACAATGAGCAGTTCTTC
d_call: TRBD2; j_call: TRBJ2-7; clone_size: -; v_call: TRBV7-2; cdr3_aa: CASSQTREGLYEQYF; cdr3_nt: TGTGCCAGCAGTCAAACGCGGGAGGGCCTCTACGAGCAGTACTTC